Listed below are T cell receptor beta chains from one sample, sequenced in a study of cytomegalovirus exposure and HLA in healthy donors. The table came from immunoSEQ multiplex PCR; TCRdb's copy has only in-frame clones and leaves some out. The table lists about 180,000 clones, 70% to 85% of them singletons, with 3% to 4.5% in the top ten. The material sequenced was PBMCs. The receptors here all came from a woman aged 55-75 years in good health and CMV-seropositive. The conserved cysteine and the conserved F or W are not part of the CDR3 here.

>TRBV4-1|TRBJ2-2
ASSQGIVATNTGELF
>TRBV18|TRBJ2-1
ASSPDRGLKDEQF
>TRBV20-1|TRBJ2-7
SAPRVDEQY
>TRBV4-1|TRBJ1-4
ASSDQGQTEKLF
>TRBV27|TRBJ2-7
ASSPLAASYEQY
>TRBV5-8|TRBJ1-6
ASSLEGRGTSPLH
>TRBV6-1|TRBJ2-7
ASSGEAGGSYEQY
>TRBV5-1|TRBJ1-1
ASSLEKKAF
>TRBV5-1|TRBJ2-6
ASSLTGVNSGANVLT
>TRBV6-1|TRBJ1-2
ASSELTEANGYT
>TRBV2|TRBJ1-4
ASSRDRGSEKLF
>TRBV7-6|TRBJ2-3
ASSLQDGVGRSDTQY
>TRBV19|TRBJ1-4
ASSPLAGTDEKLF
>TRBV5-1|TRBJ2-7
ASSFSQGALEQY
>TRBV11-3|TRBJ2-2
ASSLGEPNTGELF
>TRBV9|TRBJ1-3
ASSVGDSSGNTIY
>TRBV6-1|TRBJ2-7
ASSGRTLTGTEQY
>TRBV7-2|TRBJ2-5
ASSRDRQETQY
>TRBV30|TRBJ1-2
AWGKAGGYT
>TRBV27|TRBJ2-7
ASSLQDSYEQY
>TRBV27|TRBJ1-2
ATWGDGYT
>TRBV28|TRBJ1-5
ASNTGTSNQPQH
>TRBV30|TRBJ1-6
AWRRQGAVPPLH
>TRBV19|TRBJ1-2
ASSRGRTASYGYT
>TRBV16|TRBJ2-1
ASSQAYGTSSSYNEQF
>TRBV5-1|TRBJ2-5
ASSPREGGKTQY
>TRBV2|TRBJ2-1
ASNRGLAINEQF
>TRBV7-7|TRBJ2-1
ASSLGRELNEQF
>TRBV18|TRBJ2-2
ASSPGLVNTGELF
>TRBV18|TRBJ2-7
ASSPPGVPYEQY
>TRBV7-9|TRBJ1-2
ASTTKAGQNYGYT
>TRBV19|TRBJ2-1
ASSNSPSNYNEQF
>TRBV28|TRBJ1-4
ASSFSDRKNEKLF
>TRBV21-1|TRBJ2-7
ASKDRDPTYEQY
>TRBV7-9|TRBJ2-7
ASSRDISYEQY
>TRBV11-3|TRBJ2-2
ASSLGTGGAAGELF
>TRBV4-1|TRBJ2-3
ASSGSGSTDTQY
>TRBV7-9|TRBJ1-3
ASRLRKGAGNTIY
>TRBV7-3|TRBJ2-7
ASSPVRGGLEEQY
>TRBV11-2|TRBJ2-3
ASTQSDGRADTQY
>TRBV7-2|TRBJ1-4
ASSIGTGGEKLF
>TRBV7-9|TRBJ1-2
ASSLSTVLLGYT
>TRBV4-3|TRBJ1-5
ASSQGPGRYQPQH
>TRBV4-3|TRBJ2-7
ASSRLTGSEQY
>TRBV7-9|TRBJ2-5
ASSLGYRDQY
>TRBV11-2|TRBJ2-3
ASSLDLKGIYRGNPDTQY
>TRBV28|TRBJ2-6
ASSYQTGFSGANGLT
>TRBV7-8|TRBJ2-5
ASSSLGLAGKETQY
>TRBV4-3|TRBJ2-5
ASSQDASGGETQY
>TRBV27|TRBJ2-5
ASRPTYQETQY